A selection of T cell receptor beta chains follows, all from one sample in a study of blood T cell repertoires in COVID-19. TCRdb keeps only in-frame clones here, not all; method: immunoSEQ multiplex PCR. The sample holds about 180,000 clones, about 89% seen once. The sample comprised peripheral blood. Every receptor here comes from a middle-aged man with active or convalescent COVID-19. Both conserved end residues are part of each CDR3. Fields, in order: D gene, J gene, clone size, V gene, CDR3 DNA, CDR3 protein. The D gene is left open where the match is weak. Part of the rows lack a size; the others show once, few, many or a class for expanded clones.

>-|TRBJ1-3|-|TRBV5-1
TGCGCCAGCAGCTTGGCCCCACTGACGGAGAGGGTTCTCGCAAACACCATATATTTT
CASSLAPLTERVLANTIYF
>-|TRBJ2-2|-|TRBV2
TGTGCCAGCACCCTAGCCGGGGAGCTGTTTTTT
CASTLAGELFF
>-|TRBJ1-1|-|TRBV6-5
TGTGCCAGCAGTCCCATGGGAGAGAACACTGAAGCTTTCTTT
CASSPMGENTEAFF
>TRBD1|TRBJ2-1|-|TRBV29-1
TGCAGCGTAAGGGGGACAGGTTACAATGAGCAGTTCTTC
CSVRGTGYNEQFF
>-|TRBJ1-5|-|TRBV2
TGTGCCAGCAGTACCCCACGGGATAGCAATCAGCCCCAGCATTTT
CASSTPRDSNQPQHF
>-|TRBJ1-1|-|TRBV3-1/TRBV3-2
TGTGCCAGCAGCCAAGTGCCCCTCGAGACAGCCACTGAAGCTTTCTTT
CASSQVPLETATEAFF
>TRBD1|TRBJ1-2|-|TRBV29-1
TGTAGCGCTGGGGACAGTGAGATTTATGGCTACACCTTC
CSAGDSEIYGYTF
>-|TRBJ2-2|-|TRBV14
TGTGCCAGCAGCTCCAGGGGATATACCGGGGAGCTGTTTTTT
CASSSRGYTGELFF
>TRBD1|TRBJ2-5|once|TRBV7-2
TGTGCCAGCGGGAACAGGGGGACCCAGTACTTC
CASGNRGTQYF
>-|TRBJ2-5|-|TRBV5-5
TGTGCCAGCAGCTTGGAAGAGGCCTATTACCAAGAGACCCAGTACTTC
CASSLEEAYYQETQYF
>TRBD1|TRBJ2-5|-|TRBV18
TGTGCCAGCTCTCGGGACAGACAAGAGACCCAGTACTTC
CASSRDRQETQYF
>TRBD2|TRBJ2-7|-|TRBV6-5
TGTGCCAGCAGTTACTCGGCGGGGGTCTCCTACGAGCAGTACTTC
CASSYSAGVSYEQYF
>-|TRBJ2-5|few|TRBV15
TGTGCCACCAGCCCTAGCACCGGGGGAGAGACCCAGTACTTC
CATSPSTGGETQYF
>-|TRBJ1-2|-|TRBV19
TGTGCCAGTACCGCTAGAGGGGGGGGGCTCTATGGCTACACCTTC
CASTARGGGLYGYTF
>-|TRBJ2-7|-|TRBV14
TGTGCCAGCAGCCAGATCACAGGGTCCTACGAGCAGTACTTC
CASSQITGSYEQYF
>TRBD1|TRBJ2-1|-|TRBV13
TGTGCCAGCAGCTTAGATGGACAGGGGGGGATGAATGAGCAGTTCTTC
CASSLDGQGGMNEQFF
>TRBD2|TRBJ2-1|once|TRBV6-1
TGTGCCAGCAGTGAGGGACTAGCGGAGGATGAGCAGTTCTTC
CASSEGLAEDEQFF
>TRBD1|TRBJ1-2|-|TRBV19
TGTGCCAGTAGTTTCGAGGGACAGGGGGACTATGGCTACACCTTC
CASSFEGQGDYGYTF
>TRBD1|TRBJ1-1|-|TRBV5-1
TGCGCCAGCAGCCCGGACAGGGGAGCGGGCACTGAAGCTTTCTTT
CASSPDRGAGTEAFF
>-|TRBJ1-2|-|TRBV28
TGTGCCAGCAGCTCACCCGGAGGCCGGTCCCTTAACTATGGCTACACCTTC
CASSSPGGRSLNYGYTF
>-|TRBJ2-3|once|TRBV19
TGTGCCAGTAGCGCTAACCAGGGTGGTGTCACAGATACGCAGTATTTT
CASSANQGGVTDTQYF
>-|TRBJ2-6|-|TRBV28
TGTGCCTCCCTGACTTCTGGGGCCAACGTCCTGACTTTC
CASLTSGANVLTF
>TRBD1|TRBJ2-3|-|TRBV5-1
TGCGCCAGCAGCCCGGACAGGGTTGAGGATACGCAGTATTTT
CASSPDRVEDTQYF
>TRBD1|TRBJ2-5|once|TRBV29-1
TGCAGCGTTGAGGGGACAGGGGTTGAGACCCAGTACTTC
CSVEGTGVETQYF
>-|TRBJ1-1|few|TRBV7-3
TGTGCCAGCAGCTTAGAGAGGGTGGGGAACACTGAAGCTTTCTTT
CASSLERVGNTEAFF
>-|TRBJ2-7|-|TRBV11-3
TGTGCCAGCAGCTTAGGTGAAGGGGCCTACGAGCAGTACTTC
CASSLGEGAYEQYF
>TRBD2|TRBJ2-2|-|TRBV4-3
TGCGCCAGCAGCCAAGAATTCTGGCGGGGGGGCAAGAAAACGGGGGAGCTGTTTTTT
CASSQEFWRGGKKTGELFF
>-|TRBJ1-4|-|TRBV3-1/TRBV3-2
TGTGCCAGCAGCCAAGAAGGGCAGGGTTTCGGGGGTAATGAAAAACTGTTTTTT
CASSQEGQGFGGNEKLFF
>-|TRBJ1-2|-|TRBV11-3
TGTGCCAGCAGCTTAAACACGGGCTATGGCTACACCTTC
CASSLNTGYGYTF
>-|TRBJ1-5|-|TRBV20-1
TGCAGTGCTAGTGGTGGGCAGGCGCTCGACGGCAATCAGCCCCAGCATTTT
CSASGGQALDGNQPQHF
>TRBD1|TRBJ1-6|-|TRBV7-2
TGTGCCAGCAGCCCGTGGACAGGGAGTAATTCACCCCTCCACTTT
CASSPWTGSNSPLHF
>TRBD1|TRBJ2-5|-|TRBV3-1/TRBV3-2
TGTGCCAGCAGCCCAAAACGGACAGGGAAAGAGACCCAGTACTTC
CASSPKRTGKETQYF
>TRBD2|TRBJ2-5|once|TRBV30
TGTGCCTCCTCCCTGGCCAGCGGGGGGGCCCAGACCCAGTACTTC
CASSLASGGAQTQYF
>TRBD1|TRBJ1-1|-|TRBV2
TGTGCCAGCAGTGAGGGACAGGCGAACACTGAAGCTTTCTTT
CASSEGQANTEAFF
>-|TRBJ2-1|-|TRBV25-1
TGTGCCAGCGAAGGTCAGGGAATGGGAGGAGAGCAGTTCTTC
CASEGQGMGGEQFF
>TRBD1|TRBJ1-1|-|TRBV19
TGTGCCAGTAGTGTGGGACAGGCGAACACTGAAGCTTTCTTT
CASSVGQANTEAFF
>TRBD2|TRBJ2-5|-|TRBV3-1/TRBV3-2
TGTGCCAGCAGCCCAACTAGCGGGGGGGCCCTGGAGACCCAGTACTTC
CASSPTSGGALETQYF
>-|TRBJ1-5|-|TRBV30
TGTGCCTGGAGTGGGGGGACGGGAGGCAATCAGCCCCAGCATTTT
CAWSGGTGGNQPQHF
>-|TRBJ1-2|-|TRBV9
TGTGCCAGCAGCCAATGGAGGGGAGGAGGGGATGGCTACACCTTC
CASSQWRGGGDGYTF
>TRBD1|TRBJ2-5|-|TRBV9
TGTGCCAGCAGCGTGACGGGACAGCAAGAGACCCAGTACTTC
CASSVTGQQETQYF
>-|TRBJ1-1|-|TRBV6-6
TGTGCCAGCAGTTACTCATCGGAGTCGGGGAACACTGAAGCTTTCTTT
CASSYSSESGNTEAFF
>-|TRBJ1-2|-|TRBV28
TGTGCCAGCAGTCTCCGGACAGACGGCTACACCTTC
CASSLRTDGYTF
>TRBD1|TRBJ2-1|-|TRBV4-2
TGTGCCAGCAGCCAACAGACAGGGGGCTACAATGAGCAGTTCTTC
CASSQQTGGYNEQFF
>TRBD1|TRBJ1-1|-|TRBV7-9
TGTGCCAGCAGCCCCGGACAGGTGAACACTGAAGCTTTCTTT
CASSPGQVNTEAFF
>-|TRBJ2-5|-|TRBV4-1
TGCGCCAGCAGCCCAAACGCGGGGGAGACCCAGTACTTC
CASSPNAGETQYF
>TRBD1|TRBJ1-5|-|TRBV2
TGTGCCAGCAGCCTAGGGGGCGACCAGCCCCAGCATTTT
CASSLGGDQPQHF
>-|TRBJ1-1|once|TRBV5-8
TGTGCCAGCAAGGTTGGGGGGACTGAAGCTTTCTTT
CASKVGGTEAFF